A selection of T cell receptor beta chains follows, all from one sample in a study of PD-L1 blockade in urothelial cancer. Assay: immunoSEQ multiplex PCR; the TCRdb copy retains only in-frame clones and omits some. The sample shows around 82,000 clones, roughly 84% of them seen only once. The sample consisted of PBMCs, taken around atezolizumab (anti-PD-L1) treatment. These receptors came from a man aged 60 to 75 with urothelial cancer. The CDR3 runs from the conserved cysteine through the conserved F or W. A D gene is named only where the DNA matches it firmly. Rows may omit the clone size; those that give it use once, few, many or a size class.

j_gene | v_gene | abundance | d_gene | CDR3nt | CDR3aa
TRBJ1-5 | TRBV19 | NA | NA | TGTGCCAGTAGTTCGCAGGGCTATAGCAATCAGCCCCAGCATTTT | CASSSQGYSNQPQHF
TRBJ2-3 | TRBV28 | NA | TRBD2 | TGTGCCAGCATCCCGGGAGGGGTCGGAACAGATACGCAGTATTTT | CASIPGGVGTDTQYF
TRBJ2-7 | TRBV5-6 | NA | TRBD1 | TGTGCCAGCAGTTCCGGGACAGTCGAGCAGTACTTC | CASSSGTVEQYF
TRBJ2-7 | TRBV27 | NA | TRBD2 | TGTGCCAGCAGTTTTCGGGAGGGCCACGAGCAGTACTTC | CASSFREGHEQYF
TRBJ1-4 | TRBV28 | NA | NA | TGTGCCAGCAGTTTATGGGGCAGGGGTAATGAAAAACTGTTTTTT | CASSLWGRGNEKLFF
TRBJ2-2 | TRBV2 | NA | TRBD1 | TGTGCCAGCAGTGAATTTCGGACAGGGGTCGGCGGGGAGCTGTTTTTT | CASSEFRTGVGGELFF
TRBJ1-2 | TRBV5-5 | NA | TRBD1 | TGTGCCAGCAGCCGCTACACAGGGGCGAACTATGGCTACACCTTC | CASSRYTGANYGYTF
TRBJ1-2 | TRBV13 | once | TRBD1 | TGTGCCAGCAGCTTAGGGGGACAGGGATCCTATGGCTACACCTTC | CASSLGGQGSYGYTF
TRBJ2-5 | TRBV11-3 | NA | TRBD2 | TGTGCCAGCAGCTTAGCGGGTAGCGGGCAAGAGACCCAGTACTTC | CASSLAGSGQETQYF
TRBJ1-5 | TRBV6-5 | NA | NA | TGTGCCAGCAGTTACAGGGGTGGCAATCAGCCCCAGCATTTT | CASSYRGGNQPQHF
TRBJ2-3 | TRBV5-1 | NA | NA | TGCGCCAGGGGGGAGGGGGACTGTACGCAGTATTTT | CARGEGDCTQYF
TRBJ2-6 | TRBV5-1 | NA | TRBD1 | TGCGCCAGCAGCTTGCCCCGGACAGGCGGATTTTCTGGGGCCAACGTCCTGACTTTC | CASSLPRTGGFSGANVLTF
TRBJ1-1 | TRBV27 | NA | NA | TGTGCCAGCAGTTTGTTTAAGCAGGGCGAAGCTTTCTTT | CASSLFKQGEAFF
TRBJ2-3 | TRBV5-1 | NA | NA | TGCGCCAGCAGCTACCGATTTCAGGGGACAAGGACAGATACGCAGTATTTT | CASSYRFQGTRTDTQYF
TRBJ1-1 | TRBV2 | NA | TRBD1 | TGTGCCGTCAAGGAGGCAGGGGGGACTGAAGCTTTCTTT | CAVKEAGGTEAFF
TRBJ1-1 | TRBV29-1 | NA | NA | TGCAGCGTTACTAGTTCGGTGAACACTGAAGCTTTCTTT | CSVTSSVNTEAFF
TRBJ1-4 | TRBV5-8 | NA | TRBD1 | TGTGCCAGCAGCAAGACCGGGACAGCAACTAATGAAAAACTGTTTTTT | CASSKTGTATNEKLFF
TRBJ2-1 | TRBV6-5 | NA | NA | TGTGCCAGCCGTGCGGTCGTGCCCTACAATGAGCAGTTCTTC | CASRAVVPYNEQFF
TRBJ1-2 | TRBV5-1 | NA | TRBD1 | TGCGCCAGCAGCTTGGCGACAGGGGGCTATGGCTACACCTTC | CASSLATGGYGYTF
TRBJ2-5 | TRBV10-3 | NA | TRBD2 | TGTGCCATCAGCACTAGCGGGGATGGGGAAGAGACCCAGTACTTC | CAISTSGDGEETQYF